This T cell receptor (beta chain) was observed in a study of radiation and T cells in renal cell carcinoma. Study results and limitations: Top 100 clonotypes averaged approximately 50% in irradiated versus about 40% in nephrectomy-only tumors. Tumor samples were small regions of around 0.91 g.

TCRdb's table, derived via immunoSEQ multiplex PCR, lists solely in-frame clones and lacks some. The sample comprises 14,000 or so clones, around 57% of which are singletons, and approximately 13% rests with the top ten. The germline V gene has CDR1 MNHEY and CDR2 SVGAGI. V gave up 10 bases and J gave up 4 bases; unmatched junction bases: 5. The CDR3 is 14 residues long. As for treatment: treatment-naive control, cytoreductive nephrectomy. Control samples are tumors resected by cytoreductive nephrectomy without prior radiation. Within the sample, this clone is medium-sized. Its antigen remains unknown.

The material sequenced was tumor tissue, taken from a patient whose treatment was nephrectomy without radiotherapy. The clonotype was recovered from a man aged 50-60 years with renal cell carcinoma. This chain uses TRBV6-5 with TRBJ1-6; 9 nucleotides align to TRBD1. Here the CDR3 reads CATGGTGYNSPLHF. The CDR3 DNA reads TGTGCCACCGGGGGGACAGGGTATAATTCACCCCTCCACTTT.